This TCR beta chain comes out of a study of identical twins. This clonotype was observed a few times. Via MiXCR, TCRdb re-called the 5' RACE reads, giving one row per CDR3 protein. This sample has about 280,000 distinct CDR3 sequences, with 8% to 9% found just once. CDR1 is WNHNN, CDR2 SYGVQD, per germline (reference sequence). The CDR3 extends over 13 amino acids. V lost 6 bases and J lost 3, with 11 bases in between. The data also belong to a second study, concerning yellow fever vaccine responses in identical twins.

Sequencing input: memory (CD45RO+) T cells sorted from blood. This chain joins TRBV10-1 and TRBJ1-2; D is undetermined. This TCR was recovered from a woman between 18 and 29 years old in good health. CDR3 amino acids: CASSPGVYYGYTF. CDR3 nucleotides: TGCGCCAGCAGCCCCGGGGTATACTATGGCTACACCTTC.